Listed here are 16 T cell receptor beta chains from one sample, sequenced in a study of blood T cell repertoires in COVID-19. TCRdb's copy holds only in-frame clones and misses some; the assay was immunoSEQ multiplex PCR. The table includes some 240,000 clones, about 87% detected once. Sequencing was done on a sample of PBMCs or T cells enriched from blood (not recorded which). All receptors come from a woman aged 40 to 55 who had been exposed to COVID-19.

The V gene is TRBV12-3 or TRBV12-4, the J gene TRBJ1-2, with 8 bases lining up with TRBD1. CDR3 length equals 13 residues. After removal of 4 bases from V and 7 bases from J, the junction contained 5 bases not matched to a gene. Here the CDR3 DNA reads TGTGCCAGCAGTTCCCGCAGGGGGCTTGGCTACACCTTC. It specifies CASSSRRGLGYTF.

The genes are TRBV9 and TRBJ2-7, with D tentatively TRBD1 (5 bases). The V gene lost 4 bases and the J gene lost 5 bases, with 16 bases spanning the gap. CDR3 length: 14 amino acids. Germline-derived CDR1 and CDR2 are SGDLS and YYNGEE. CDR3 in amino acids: CASSPAGAVHEQYF. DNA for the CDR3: TGTGCCAGCAGCCCCGCTGGGGCGGTCCACGAGCAGTACTTC.

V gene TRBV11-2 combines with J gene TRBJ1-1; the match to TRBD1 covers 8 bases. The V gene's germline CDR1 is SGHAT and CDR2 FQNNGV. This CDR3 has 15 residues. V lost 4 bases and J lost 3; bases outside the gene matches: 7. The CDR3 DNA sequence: TGTGCCAGCAGCTCCGCAGGGGGCGCAGACACTGAAGCTTTCTTT. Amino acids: CASSSAGGADTEAFF.

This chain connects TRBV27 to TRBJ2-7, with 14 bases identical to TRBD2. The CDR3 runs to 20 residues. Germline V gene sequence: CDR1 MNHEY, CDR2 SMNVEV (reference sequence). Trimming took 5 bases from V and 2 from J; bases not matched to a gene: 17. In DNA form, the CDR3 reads TGTGCCAGCAGTCCCGTCTTTCGACTAGCGGGGGGGCGGTTGACCTACGAGCAGTACTTC. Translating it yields CASSPVFRLAGGRLTYEQYF.

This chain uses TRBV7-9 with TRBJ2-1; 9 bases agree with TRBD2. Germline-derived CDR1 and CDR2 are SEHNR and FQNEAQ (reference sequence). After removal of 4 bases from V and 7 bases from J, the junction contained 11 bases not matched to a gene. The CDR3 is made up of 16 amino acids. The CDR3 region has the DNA TGTGCCAGCAGCTCCACAACCCAGACTAGCGGAAATGAGCAGTTCTTC. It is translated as CASSSTTQTSGNEQFF.

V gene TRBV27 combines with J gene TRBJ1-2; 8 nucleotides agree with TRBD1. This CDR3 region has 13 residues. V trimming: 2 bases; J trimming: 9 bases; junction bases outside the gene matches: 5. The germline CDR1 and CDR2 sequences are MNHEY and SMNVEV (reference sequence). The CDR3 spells CASSLTDRVRYTF. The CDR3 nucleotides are TGTGCCAGCAGTTTAACGGACAGGGTACGCTACACCTTC.

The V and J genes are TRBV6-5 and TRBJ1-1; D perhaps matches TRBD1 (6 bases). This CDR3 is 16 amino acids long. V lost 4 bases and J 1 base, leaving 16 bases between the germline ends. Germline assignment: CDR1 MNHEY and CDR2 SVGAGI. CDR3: CASSWSSGTKNTEAFF. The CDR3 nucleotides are TGTGCCAGCAGTTGGTCATCCGGGACAAAGAACACTGAAGCTTTCTTT.

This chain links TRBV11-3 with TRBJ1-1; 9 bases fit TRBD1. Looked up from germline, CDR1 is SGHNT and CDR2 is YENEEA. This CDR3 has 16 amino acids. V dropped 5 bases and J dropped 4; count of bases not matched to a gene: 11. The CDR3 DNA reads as TGTGCCAGCAGCACCACCCCCGGGACAGGGACCACTGAAGCTTTCTTT. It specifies CASSTTPGTGTTEAFF. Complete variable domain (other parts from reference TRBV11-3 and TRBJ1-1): EAGVVQSPRYKIIEKKQPVAFWCNPISGHNTLYWYLQNLGQGPELLIRYENEEAVDDSQLPKDRFSAERLKGVDSTLKIQPAELGDSAVYLCASSTTPGTGTTEAFFGQGTRLTVV.

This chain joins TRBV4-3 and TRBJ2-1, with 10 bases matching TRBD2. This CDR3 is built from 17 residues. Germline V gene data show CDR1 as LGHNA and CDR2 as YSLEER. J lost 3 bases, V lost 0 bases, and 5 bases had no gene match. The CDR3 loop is CASSQDLGLAVYNEQFF. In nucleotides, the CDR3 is TGCGCCAGCAGCCAAGATCTTGGACTAGCGGTCTACAATGAGCAGTTCTTC.

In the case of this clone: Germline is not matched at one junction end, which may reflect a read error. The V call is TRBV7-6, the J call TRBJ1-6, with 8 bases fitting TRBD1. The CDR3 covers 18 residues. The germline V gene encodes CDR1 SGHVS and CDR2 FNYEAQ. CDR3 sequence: CASSRARTGTSNNSPLHF. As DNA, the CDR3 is TGTGCCAGCAGCCGTGCCCGGACAGGGACCTCCAATAATTCACCCCTCCACTTT.

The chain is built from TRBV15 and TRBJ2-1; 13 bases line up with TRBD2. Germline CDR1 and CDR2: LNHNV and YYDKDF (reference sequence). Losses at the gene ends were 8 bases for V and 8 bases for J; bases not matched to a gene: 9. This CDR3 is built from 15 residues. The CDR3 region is CATFMGLAGSDEQFF. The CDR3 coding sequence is TGTGCCACCTTCATGGGACTAGCGGGATCGGATGAGCAGTTCTTC.

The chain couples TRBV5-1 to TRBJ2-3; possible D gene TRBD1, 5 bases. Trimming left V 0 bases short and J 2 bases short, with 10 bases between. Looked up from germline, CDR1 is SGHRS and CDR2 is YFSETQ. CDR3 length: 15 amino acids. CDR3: CASSLGQGHTDTQYF. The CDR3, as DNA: TGCGCCAGCAGCTTGGGGCAGGGCCACACAGATACGCAGTATTTT.

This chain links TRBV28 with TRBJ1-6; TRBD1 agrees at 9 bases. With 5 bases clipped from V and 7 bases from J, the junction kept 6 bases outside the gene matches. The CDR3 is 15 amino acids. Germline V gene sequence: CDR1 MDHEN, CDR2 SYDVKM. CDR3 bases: TGTGCCAGCAGTCCCAGGGACAGGGTAAATTCACCCCTCCACTTT. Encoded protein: CASSPRDRVNSPLHF.

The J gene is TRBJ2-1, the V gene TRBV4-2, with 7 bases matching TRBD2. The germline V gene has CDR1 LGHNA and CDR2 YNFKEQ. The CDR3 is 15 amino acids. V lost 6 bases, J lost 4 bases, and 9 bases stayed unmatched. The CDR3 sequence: CASRVTGTKYNEQFF. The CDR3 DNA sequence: TGTGCCAGCAGGGTAACCGGGACTAAATACAATGAGCAGTTCTTC.

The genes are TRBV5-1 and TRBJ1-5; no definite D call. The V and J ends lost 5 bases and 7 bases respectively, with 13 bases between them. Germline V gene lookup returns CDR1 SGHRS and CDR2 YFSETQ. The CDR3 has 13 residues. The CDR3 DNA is TGCGCCAGCAGAGACGGGCCGGGACAGCCCCAGCATTTT. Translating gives CASRDGPGQPQHF. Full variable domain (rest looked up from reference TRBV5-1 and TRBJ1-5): KAGVTQTPRYLIKTRGQQVTLSCSPISGHRSVSWYQQTPGQGLQFLFEYFSETQRNKGNFPGRFSGRQFSNSRSEMNVSTLELGDSALYLCASRDGPGQPQHFGDGTRLSIL.

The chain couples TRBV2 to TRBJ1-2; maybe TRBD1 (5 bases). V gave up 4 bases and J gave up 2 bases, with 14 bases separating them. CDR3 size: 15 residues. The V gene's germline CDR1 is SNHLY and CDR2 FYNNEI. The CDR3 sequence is CASSGGGGGNYGYTF. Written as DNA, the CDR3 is TGTGCCAGCAGTGGCGGGGGGGGAGGAAACTATGGCTACACCTTC.